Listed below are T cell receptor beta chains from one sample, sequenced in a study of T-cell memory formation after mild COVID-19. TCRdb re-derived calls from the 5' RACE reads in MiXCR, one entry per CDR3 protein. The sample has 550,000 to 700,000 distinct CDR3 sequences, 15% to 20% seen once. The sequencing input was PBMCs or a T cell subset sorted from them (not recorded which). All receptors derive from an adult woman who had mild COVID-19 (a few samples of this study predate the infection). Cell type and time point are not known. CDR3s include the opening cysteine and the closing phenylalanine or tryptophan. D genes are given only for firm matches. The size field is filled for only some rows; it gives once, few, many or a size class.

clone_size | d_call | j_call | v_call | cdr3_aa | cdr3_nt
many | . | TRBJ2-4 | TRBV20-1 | CSASVLRAKNIQYF | TGCAGTGCTTCTGTATTACGGGCCAAAAACATTCAGTACTTC
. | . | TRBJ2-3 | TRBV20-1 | CSARGRGYTDTQYF | TGCAGTGCTCGGGGCAGGGGTTACACAGATACGCAGTATTTT
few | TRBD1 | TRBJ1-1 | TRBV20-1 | CSATIIGQGARQKEAFF | TGCAGTGCTACAATTATCGGACAGGGCGCTCGTCAGAAAGAAGCTTTCTTT
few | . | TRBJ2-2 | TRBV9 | CASSVGVGNLAGELFF | TGTGCCAGCAGCGTAGGAGTCGGGAATTTGGCCGGGGAGCTGTTTTTT
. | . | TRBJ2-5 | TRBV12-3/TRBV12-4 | CASSRQGYQETQYF | TGTGCCAGCAGTAGGCAGGGGTACCAAGAGACCCAGTACTTC
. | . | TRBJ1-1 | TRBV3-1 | CASSPPTFF | TGTGCCAGCAGCCCTCCGACTTTCTTT
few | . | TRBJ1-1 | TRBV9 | CASSPRDGGYTEAFF | TGTGCCAGCAGCCCCCGGGACGGAGGATATACTGAAGCTTTCTTT
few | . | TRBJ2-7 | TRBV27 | CASSLLGGGSSYEQYF | TGTGCCAGCAGTTTACTCGGGGGAGGTAGCTCCTACGAGCAGTACTTC
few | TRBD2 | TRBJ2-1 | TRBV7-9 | CASSPPAGLAPFNEQFF | TGTGCCAGCAGCCCGCCCGCGGGACTAGCCCCCTTCAATGAGCAGTTCTTC
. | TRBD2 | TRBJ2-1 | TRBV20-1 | CSARDFPAGGPEQFF | TGCAGTGCTAGAGATTTTCCAGCGGGGGGGCCTGAGCAGTTCTTC
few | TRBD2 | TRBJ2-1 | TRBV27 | CASSLGRAGEQFF | TGTGCCAGCAGTTTAGGGAGGGCCGGTGAGCAGTTCTTC
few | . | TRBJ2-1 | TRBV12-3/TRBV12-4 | CASSIGGWNEQFF | TGTGCCAGCAGCATAGGGGGGTGGAATGAGCAGTTCTTC
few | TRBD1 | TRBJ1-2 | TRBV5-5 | CASSLAPDRVGYTF | TGTGCCAGCAGCTTGGCCCCGGACAGGGTGGGCTACACCTTC
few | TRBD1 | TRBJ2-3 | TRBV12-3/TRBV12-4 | CASSTRDRGLATQYF | TGTGCCAGCAGTACCCGGGACAGGGGGCTAGCTACGCAGTATTTT
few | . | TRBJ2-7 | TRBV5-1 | CASSLVEKNPYEQYF | TGCGCCAGCAGCTTGGTAGAGAAAAACCCCTACGAGCAGTACTTC
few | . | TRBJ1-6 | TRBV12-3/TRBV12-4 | CASSFMGINSPLHF | TGTGCCAGCAGTTTCATGGGGATAAATTCACCCCTCCACTTT
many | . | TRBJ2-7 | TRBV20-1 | CSAIRGDRREQYF | TGCAGTGCTATTCGGGGAGATAGGAGAGAGCAGTACTTC
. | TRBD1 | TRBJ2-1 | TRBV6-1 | CASSPITGVYEQFF | TGTGCCAGCAGTCCAATTACAGGGGTCTATGAGCAGTTCTTC
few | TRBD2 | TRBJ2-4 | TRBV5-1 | CASRGVEDIQYF | TGCGCCAGCCGGGGGGTCGAGGACATTCAGTACTTC
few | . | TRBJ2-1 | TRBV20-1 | CSARGVSGAMYNEQFF | TGCAGTGCTAGGGGGGTATCGGGAGCTATGTACAATGAGCAGTTCTTC
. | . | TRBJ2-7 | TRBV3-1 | CASSQGLPWGVYEQYF | TGTGCCAGCAGCCAGGGGTTACCATGGGGCGTTTACGAGCAGTACTTC
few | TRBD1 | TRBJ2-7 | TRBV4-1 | CASSQDRRTGGTYEQYF | TGCGCCAGCAGCCAAGATAGGAGGACAGGGGGTACGTACGAGCAGTACTTC
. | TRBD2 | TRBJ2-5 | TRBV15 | CATSRLAGALQETQYF | TGTGCCACCAGCAGACTAGCGGGGGCTCTCCAAGAGACCCAGTACTTC
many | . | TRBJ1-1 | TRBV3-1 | CASSLLTGNTEAFF | TGTGCCAGCAGCCTCCTGACAGGGAACACTGAAGCTTTCTTT
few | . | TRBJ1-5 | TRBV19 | CASSIGGNQPQHF | TGTGCCAGTAGTATAGGGGGCAATCAGCCCCAGCATTTT
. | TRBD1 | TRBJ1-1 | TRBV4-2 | CASSSRDRGTEAFF | TGTGCCAGCAGCTCCCGGGACAGGGGGACTGAAGCTTTCTTT
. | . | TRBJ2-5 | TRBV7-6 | CASSFVLSGRETQYF | TGTGCCAGCAGCTTTGTATTGTCGGGCCGGGAGACCCAGTACTTC
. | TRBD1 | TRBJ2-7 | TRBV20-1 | CSARASGQGELFNEQYF | TGCAGTGCTAGAGCGTCAGGACAGGGAGAATTATTCAACGAGCAGTACTTC
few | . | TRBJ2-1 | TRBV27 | CASSFSTSPRLSSYNEQFF | TGTGCCAGCAGTTTCTCGACTAGTCCAAGGCTAAGCTCCTACAATGAGCAGTTCTTC
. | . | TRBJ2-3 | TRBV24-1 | CATGSGSTDTQYF | TGTGCCACCGGAAGCGGGAGCACAGATACGCAGTATTTT
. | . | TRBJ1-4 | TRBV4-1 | CASSQAIRGGGTNEKLFF | TGCGCCAGCAGCCAAGCGATAAGGGGCGGGGGGACTAATGAAAAACTGTTTTTT
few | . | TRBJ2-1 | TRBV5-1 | CASSVDYSSYNEQFF | TGCGCCAGCAGCGTAGATTACAGCTCCTACAATGAGCAGTTCTTC
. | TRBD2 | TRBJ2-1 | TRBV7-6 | CASTRTGGDYNEQFF | TGTGCCAGCACTCGTACGGGGGGGGACTACAATGAGCAGTTCTTC
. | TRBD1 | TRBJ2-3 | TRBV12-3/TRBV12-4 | CASKFSGGADTQYF | TGTGCCAGTAAATTCTCAGGGGGCGCGGATACGCAGTATTTT
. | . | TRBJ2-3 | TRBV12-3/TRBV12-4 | CASTPGRTDTQYF | TGTGCCAGCACTCCGGGGCGCACAGATACGCAGTATTTT
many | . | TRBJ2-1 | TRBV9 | CASSVSGYNEQFF | TGTGCCAGCAGCGTTAGCGGTTACAATGAGCAGTTCTTC
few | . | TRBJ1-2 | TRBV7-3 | CASSPGGGAHGYTF | TGTGCCAGCAGCCCGGGTGGGGGGGCACATGGCTACACCTTC
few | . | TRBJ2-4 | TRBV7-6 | CASSFDAGNIQYF | TGTGCCAGCAGCTTTGACGCGGGGAACATTCAGTACTTC
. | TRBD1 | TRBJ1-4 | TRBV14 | CASSRGQDEKLFF | TGTGCCAGCAGCAGGGGACAGGACGAAAAACTGTTTTTT
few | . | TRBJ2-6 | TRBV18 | CASSPRVALGGSGANVLTF | TGTGCCAGCTCACCACGCGTGGCTTTGGGTGGCTCTGGGGCCAACGTCCTGACTTTC
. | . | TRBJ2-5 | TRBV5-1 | CASSLGFPQETQYF | TGCGCCAGCAGCTTGGGATTCCCCCAAGAGACCCAGTACTTC
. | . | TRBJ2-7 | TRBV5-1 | CASSLGTALGEQYF | TGCGCCAGCAGCTTGGGGACAGCCCTCGGGGAGCAGTACTTC
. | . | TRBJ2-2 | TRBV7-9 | CASSFTGRTGELFF | TGTGCCAGCAGCTTTACAGGGAGGACCGGGGAGCTGTTTTTT
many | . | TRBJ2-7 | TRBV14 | CASSQERGRGHEQYF | TGTGCCAGCAGCCAAGAAAGGGGCAGGGGCCACGAGCAGTACTTC
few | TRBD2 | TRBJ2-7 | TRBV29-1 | CSVVDPGGYEQYF | TGCAGCGTTGTGGACCCGGGGGGCTACGAGCAGTACTTC
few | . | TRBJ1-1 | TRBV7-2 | CASTIITEAFF | TGTGCCAGCACCATTATCACTGAAGCTTTCTTT
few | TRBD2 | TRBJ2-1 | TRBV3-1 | CASSQSGTRAYNEQFF | TGTGCCAGCAGCCAAAGTGGGACTAGGGCCTACAATGAGCAGTTCTTC
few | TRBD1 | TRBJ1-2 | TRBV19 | CASSAKGRQGSYGYTF | TGTGCCAGTAGCGCTAAGGGGAGACAGGGTAGCTATGGCTACACCTTC
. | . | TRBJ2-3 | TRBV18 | CASSPSRVRPQYF | TGTGCCAGCTCGCCCTCCAGGGTTCGTCCGCAGTATTTT
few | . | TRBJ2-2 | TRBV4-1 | CASSQVAGGSGVTGELFF | TGCGCCAGCAGCCAAGTAGCCGGCGGGTCAGGGGTGACCGGGGAGCTGTTTTTT
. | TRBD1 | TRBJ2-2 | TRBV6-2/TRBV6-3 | CASSRTGTFGGELFF | TGTGCCAGCAGTCGGACAGGGACTTTCGGCGGGGAGCTGTTTTTT
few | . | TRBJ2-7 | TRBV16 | CASSQNGRSYEQYF | TGTGCCAGCAGCCAAAACGGCAGATCCTACGAGCAGTACTTC
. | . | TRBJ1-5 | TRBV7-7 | CASSLAKRQDSNQPQHF | TGTGCCAGCAGCTTAGCCAAGAGGCAGGATAGCAATCAGCCCCAGCATTTT
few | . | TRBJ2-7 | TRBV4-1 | CASSQGGQYYEQYF | TGCGCCAGCAGCCAAGGGGGACAATACTACGAGCAGTACTTC
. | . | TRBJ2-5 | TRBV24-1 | CATSGRFLGETQYF | TGTGCCACCAGTGGCCGGTTCCTGGGAGAGACCCAGTACTTC
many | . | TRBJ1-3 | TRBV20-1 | CSAQVGSAGGTIYF | TGCAGTGCCCAAGTAGGCAGTGCCGGGGGCACCATATATTTT
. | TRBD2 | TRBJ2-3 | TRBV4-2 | CASSQDFAGGGDSTDTQYF | TGTGCCAGCAGCCAAGATTTTGCGGGGGGCGGGGATAGCACAGATACGCAGTATTTT
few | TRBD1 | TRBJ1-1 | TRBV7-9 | CAREPPGQGLNTEAFF | TGTGCCAGGGAACCTCCGGGACAGGGGCTTAACACTGAAGCTTTCTTT